The 23 T cell receptor beta chains reported below all come from one sample, sequenced in a study of blood T cell repertoires in COVID-19. Sequencing was performed with immunoSEQ multiplex PCR; in TCRdb, only in-frame clones are kept and a portion is missing. Of about 150,000 clones listed, 86% are singletons. Sequenced input: peripheral blood. Receptors originate from an older man with acute or convalescent COVID-19.

The chain links TRBV6-5 to TRBJ2-7; a weak D match, TRBD1 (6 bases). V lost 6 bases and J lost 6, with 18 bases in between. Per germline, CDR1 MNHEY and CDR2 SVGAGI. CDR3 size: 14 residues. CDR3 DNA: TGTGCCAGCAGGGAGGTATTGCAGGGGCGCGAGCAGTACTTC. Its protein product is CASREVLQGREQYF.

The CDR3 region has the DNA TGTGCCAGCAGCTTAGGTTACTACAATGAGCAGTTCTTC. Translating gives CASSLGYYNEQFF. The J gene is TRBJ2-1, the V gene TRBV11-3; D is unresolved. This CDR3 is 13 amino acids long. Germline lookup yields CDR1 SGHNT and CDR2 YENEEA. Trimming cost V 1 base and J 3 bases, with 4 bases left between them.

This clone was seen a handful of times. The chain joins TRBV7-2 to TRBJ2-5, with D perhaps matching TRBD2 (6 bases). V lost 2 bases to trimming and J lost 5 bases, with 15 bases between them. Germline CDR1 SGHTA, CDR2 FQGNSA. The CDR3 consists of 15 residues. This CDR3 reads CASSLIGGLGETQYF. The CDR3 region has the DNA TGTGCCAGCAGCTTAATCGGAGGGCTTGGGGAGACCCAGTACTTC. The whole variable domain, remainder taken from reference TRBV7-2 and TRBJ2-5, is GAGVSQSPSNKVTEKGKDVELRCDPISGHTALYWYRQSLGQGLEFLIYFQGNSAPDKSGLPSDRFSAERTGGSVSTLTIQRTQQEDSAVYLCASSLIGGLGETQYFGPGTRLLVL.

The chain employs TRBV19 and TRBJ2-3; 8 bases map to TRBD2. Germline values: CDR1 LNHDA, CDR2 SQIVND (reference sequence). The length of the CDR3 is 15 residues. Germline trimming cut 5 bases from V and 3 bases from J; bases unmatched to any gene: 7. Written as DNA, the CDR3 is TGTGCCAGTAGTTTAGCGGGAACGGGGACAGATACGCAGTATTTT. It codes for CASSLAGTGTDTQYF.

The V call is TRBV3-1 (or the pseudogene TRBV3-2), the J call TRBJ2-5, with 11 bases lining up with TRBD2. V shed 1 base and J 4 bases; nucleotides not matched to a gene: 2. The length of the CDR3 is 15 residues. Germline V gives CDR1 LGHDT, CDR2 YNNKEL (reference sequence). Here the CDR3 DNA reads TGTGCCAGCAGCCAAGTTACTAGCGGGAGAGAGACCCAGTACTTC. Translated, it gives CASSQVTSGRETQYF.

Only one count was recorded for this clone. The rearrangement joins TRBV7-2 to TRBJ1-2; D uncertain. CDR3 length: 12 residues. Germline V gene lookup returns CDR1 SGHTA and CDR2 FQGNSA. The V end lost 5 bases, the J end lost 8 bases, and 12 bases lay between the germline ends. CDR3 coding DNA: TGTGCCAGCAGCCGAACCCTCGAGGGCTACACCTTC. Translation gives CASSRTLEGYTF.

The chain employs TRBV30 and TRBJ2-5; 10 bases agree with TRBD2. Looked up from germline, CDR1 is GTSNPN and CDR2 is SVGIG (reference sequence). The CDR3 contains 16 residues. The trim removed 0 bases at V and 4 bases at J, leaving 8 bases unmatched. CDR3 bases: TGTGCCTGGAGTGTAGGGCTAGCGGGAGATCGAGAGACCCAGTACTTC. Amino acid sequence: CAWSVGLAGDRETQYF.

This clone was counted a few times. This chain joins TRBV28 and TRBJ2-3; D uncertain. Germline V gene lookup returns CDR1 MDHEN and CDR2 SYDVKM. The CDR3 is 13 amino acids. V lost 1 base and J 5 bases, leaving 7 bases between the germline ends. The CDR3 DNA reads TGTGCCAGCAGTTTATACTCATTAGATACGCAGTATTTT. Protein product: CASSLYSLDTQYF.

V gene TRBV7-8 combines with J gene TRBJ2-7, with 7 bases fitting TRBD2. V shed 8 bases and J 3 bases; nucleotides not matched to a gene: 13. Germline values: CDR1 SGHVS, CDR2 FQNEAQ. The CDR3 contains 15 residues. The CDR3 DNA follows: TGTGCCAGCTACGCCCGGCTAGCGGAGATCTACGAGCAGTACTTC. This gives the protein CASYARLAEIYEQYF.

V usage is TRBV9 and J usage is TRBJ1-1; the match to TRBD1 covers 8 bases. Looked up from germline, CDR1 is SGDLS and CDR2 is YYNGEE. With V trimmed by 3 bases and J by 10 bases, 5 bases remained unmatched. CDR3 length equals 12 residues. Here the CDR3 reads CASSAGGAGAFF. In nucleotides, the CDR3 is TGTGCCAGCAGCGCAGGGGGCGCGGGAGCTTTCTTT.

The chain couples TRBV3-1 (or the pseudogene TRBV3-2) to TRBJ2-7; 8 bases are shared with TRBD1. The V gene's germline CDR1 is LGHDT and CDR2 YNNKEL (reference sequence). This CDR3 comprises 15 residues. Trimming took 1 base from V and 7 from J; bases not matched to a gene: 9. CDR3: CASSQVQGGLGEQYF. CDR3 DNA: TGTGCCAGCAGCCAAGTACAGGGGGGATTGGGGGAGCAGTACTTC.

Many counts were recorded for this clone. For the CDR3, the DNA is TGTGCCAGCAGCTTAGGTCGACAGGATTATGGCTACACCTTC. Residues: CASSLGRQDYGYTF. The V and J genes are TRBV7-2 and TRBJ1-2; D possibly corresponds to TRBD1 (6 bases). V was shortened by 1 base and J by 5 bases, with 11 bases between the two germline ends. CDR1 is SGHTA and CDR2 is FQGNSA in the germline V gene. The CDR3 loop spans 14 amino acids.

V gene TRBV28 combines with J gene TRBJ2-1; no firm D call. The CDR3 has 15 residues. The V end lost 2 bases, the J end lost 0 bases, and 8 bases lay between the germline ends. The germline V gene has CDR1 MDHEN and CDR2 SYDVKM. The CDR3 loop is CASSLQAVSYNEQFF. CDR3 nucleotides: TGTGCCAGCAGTTTACAGGCAGTCTCCTACAATGAGCAGTTCTTC.

The rearrangement links TRBV19 to TRBJ1-2; D is perhaps TRBD1 (5 bases). The germline V and J ends were trimmed by 0 bases and 3 bases, with 14 bases remaining between them. The CDR3 extends over 16 amino acids. Per germline, CDR1 LNHDA and CDR2 SQIVND (reference sequence). The chain's CDR3 is CASSIDGARRDYGYTF. The DNA of the CDR3 is TGTGCCAGTAGTATAGATGGGGCGAGGAGAGACTATGGCTACACCTTC.

This clone has just one count. The chain is built from TRBV28 and TRBJ2-1, with 11 bases that match TRBD2. The CDR3 is 16 residues long. Germline lookup yields CDR1 MDHEN and CDR2 SYDVKM. With V trimmed by 8 bases and J by 3 bases, 9 bases remained unmatched. Here the CDR3 DNA reads TGTGCCAGCGAGTCATTAGCGGGAGGGATCTACAATGAGCAGTTCTTC. Amino acids: CASESLAGGIYNEQFF.

The chain joins TRBV20-1 to TRBJ2-1; 7 positions agree with TRBD2. The V gene end was trimmed by 3 bases and the J gene end by 2 bases; junction bases not matched to a gene: 7. Germline V gives CDR1 DFQATT, CDR2 SNEGSKA (reference sequence). This CDR3 has 15 residues. The CDR3 sequence: CSASGTAGPYNEQFF. The CDR3 DNA follows: TGCAGTGCTAGTGGTACAGCGGGACCCTACAATGAGCAGTTCTTC.

Here the CDR3 reads CASGTGGTEQYF. The CDR3 bases are TGTGCCAGCGGGACAGGGGGCACCGAGCAGTACTTC. This chain connects TRBV7-3 to TRBJ2-7; 12 bases line up with TRBD1. The germline V gene encodes CDR1 SGHTA and CDR2 FQGTGA. The CDR3 loop spans 12 amino acids. With V trimmed by 8 bases and J by 6 bases, 2 bases remained unmatched.

V and J are TRBV11-3 and TRBJ2-3, with TRBD2 matching over 11 bases. Germline assignment: CDR1 SGHNT and CDR2 YENEEA. V lost 5 bases, J lost 6 bases, and 10 bases stayed unmatched. The CDR3 length is 16 residues. This CDR3 reads CASSPGTSGFGDTQYF. CDR3 in DNA: TGTGCCAGCAGCCCTGGGACTAGCGGTTTTGGGGATACGCAGTATTTT.

The V gene is TRBV19, the J gene TRBJ1-1; D gene unclear. The CDR3 runs 14 residues. The V end was cut by 1 base, the J end by 4 bases, with 10 bases between. Germline-derived CDR1 and CDR2 are LNHDA and SQIVND (reference sequence). The CDR3 protein is CASSIAYGGTEAFF. In DNA, the CDR3 is TGTGCCAGTAGTATAGCCTACGGAGGCACTGAAGCTTTCTTT.

V and J are TRBV7-9 and TRBJ2-5; unclear D gene. CDR3 length: 12 residues. CDR1 and CDR2 from the germline V gene are SEHNR and FQNEAQ (reference sequence). V lost 5 bases to trimming and J lost 5 bases, with 9 bases between them. The CDR3 sequence: CASSTPRETQYF. In DNA form, the CDR3 reads TGTGCCAGCAGCACTCCACGGGAGACCCAGTACTTC. The whole variable domain, remainder taken from reference TRBV7-9 and TRBJ2-5, is DTGVSQNPRHKITKRGQNVTFRCDPISEHNRLYWYRQTLGQGPEFLTYFQNEAQLEKSRLLSDRFSAERPKGSFSTLEIQRTEQGDSAMYLCASSTPRETQYFGPGTRLLVL.

This clone came up once. This chain connects TRBV28 to TRBJ1-2, with 10 positions matching TRBD1. Germline V gives CDR1 MDHEN, CDR2 SYDVKM. J lost 8 bases, V lost 2 bases, and 11 bases had no gene match. The CDR3 is made up of 16 amino acids. The CDR3 here is CASSLPAGQGTVGYTF. In DNA, the CDR3 is TGTGCCAGCAGTTTACCCGCGGGACAGGGGACGGTCGGCTACACCTTC.

The chain carries TRBV27 and TRBJ2-3; D is uncertain. V was clipped by 3 bases and J by 4 bases, with 11 bases between them. The CDR3 covers 14 residues. CDR1 and CDR2 (germline): MNHEY, SMNVEV (reference sequence). CDR3 DNA sequence: TGTGCCAGCAGTTTTGCCCTCGGAGCAGATACGCAGTATTTT. It encodes CASSFALGADTQYF.

V gene TRBV4-1 combines with J gene TRBJ2-7; 7 bases are a match to TRBD1. Trimming took 0 bases from V and 2 from J; bases not matched to a gene: 10. Germline V gene sequence: CDR1 MGHRA, CDR2 YSYEKL. CDR3 size: 17 residues. CDR3 residues: CASSQDLVGQGAYEQYF. The CDR3 nucleotides read TGCGCCAGCAGCCAAGATCTCGTAGGCCAGGGGGCCTACGAGCAGTACTTC.